This TCR beta chain was documented in a study of blood T cell repertoires in COVID-19. Study-wide context: The origin of the acute and convalescent COVID-19 samples was the United States, Italy and Spain.

The germline V and J ends were trimmed by 3 bases and 2 bases, with 12 bases remaining between them. This CDR3 has 15 amino acids. Germline V CDR1 and CDR2: MNHEY, SMNVEV (reference sequence). The authors' processing: The authors estimated nucleated cell counts from reference gene primer amplification. Profiling relied on immunoSEQ multiplex PCR, and the TCRdb table lists in-frame clones only, not all of them. The V and J calls and clone size were taken over from that table, and D and trimming were inferred from the DNA. Among 300,000 to 350,000 clones listed, around 80% were seen once. This TCR was sampled from a man aged 25-45 years with active or convalescent COVID-19. The V gene is TRBV27, the J gene TRBJ2-3; a weak D match, TRBD2 (6 bases). Sample: peripheral blood. In DNA form, the CDR3 reads TGTGCCAGCAGTTTGCGGGGAATAAACACAGATACGCAGTATTTT. Its translation: CASSLRGINTDTQYF.